What follows describes a single TCR beta chain. Its antigen specificity is not known. No much larger clone exists at a distance of one base, and base qualities are not known. Trimming removed 4 bases from V and 5 bases from J, leaving 3 bases between the germline ends. Inclusive of the bounding cysteine and phenylalanine, the CDR3 is 10 residues long. Only the CDR3 region is kept as DNA, spanning 30 bases read in frame from base 1. From the germline V gene, CDR1 is SNHLY and CDR2 is FYNNEI. The trial excluded patients who had a history of autoimmune disease or were on systemic immunosuppression. Peripheral blood for TCR sequencing was collected from all dose cohorts at baseline, on cycle 4 day 1, and on cycle 7 day 1. Samples were obtained from an open-label, multicenter, first-in-human phase I dose-escalation trial of ivuxolimab. Adults with locally advanced or metastatic melanoma, renal cell, hepatocellular, or head and neck squamous cell carcinoma were enrolled in the trial. Before TCR sequencing, CD4+ and CD8+ T cells were separately sorted from peripheral blood.

These data come from a study of OX40 agonist ivuxolimab in advanced cancers. For context, the study as a whole: Ivuxolimab, which targeted the costimulatory receptor OX40 (CD134), was an agonistic, fully human IgG2 monoclonal antibody. Intravenous ivuxolimab was administered to patients every 2 weeks at six dose levels: 0.01, 0.1, 0.3, 1.5, 3 and 10 mg/kg. Among the roughly 52 dose-escalation patients, around 20 had hepatocellular carcinoma, approximately 15 melanoma, 9 renal cell carcinoma and 9 head and neck cancer. In the dose-escalation cohort, 82.7% of patients were male, and the mean age was roughly 60 years, with a range of about 23 to 90. Patients were allowed to have had prior anti-PD-1, anti-PD-L1 or anti-CTLA-4 therapy, and approximately 40% of the dose-escalation patients had been treated with checkpoint inhibitors. Partial responses occurred in three dose-escalation patients: two with cutaneous melanoma and one with hepatocellular carcinoma. Peripheral TCRbeta sequencing aimed to test whether ivuxolimab altered TCR sequence diversity and caused clonal T-cell expansion. The paper describes the monotherapy dose-escalation part (N of about 52 patients) of the phase I trial of ivuxolimab.

For sequencing of the TCRbeta CDR3 region, genomic DNA was extracted from the sorted cells. TCRbeta CDR3 regions were sequenced using the immunoSEQ Assay. TCRdb stores this immuneACCESS table with in-frame sequences only. Part of the clones is absent; in the studies checked, under half of the shortfall reflects unresolved V genes, and no reason is known for the rest. For this sample the table gives 20,000 to 25,000 clones, of which approximately 81% were detected only once. Of the sample, about a quarter falls within the top ten clones. The paper as a whole reports these results and caveats: Low levels of normalized T-cell clonal expansion were also shown by some nonresponding patients. Which antigens the clonally expanded peripheral T cells were specific for was not determined. After ivuxolimab, more expanded clones were found on average in CD8+ T cells than in CD4+ T cells. Partial responders in the 0.1-3.0 mg/kg groups had among the lowest normalized peripheral clonal expansion, especially among CD8+ T cells. At doses from 0.1 to 3.0 mg/kg, clonal expansion was seen in both CD4+ and CD8+ blood T cells between baseline and week 6.

This receptor was taken from an adult with an advanced solid tumor such as melanoma, head and neck, liver or kidney cancer. In this chain, TRBV2 is recombined with TRBJ2-7; no confident D gene assignment can be made. This material consisted of CD4+ or CD8+ T cells sorted from blood, taken in a trial of the OX40 agonist ivuxolimab. The DNA sequence follows: TGTGCCAGCAGTGGAAACGAGCAGTACTTC. This encodes CASSGNEQYF.